The sequence of this T cell receptor beta chain was determined in a study of OX40 agonist ivuxolimab in advanced cancers. On the study more broadly: Prior anti-PD-1, anti-PD-L1 or anti-CTLA-4 therapy was allowed; 40% had some. The study's findings and limits: CD4+ and CD8+ T cells in blood underwent clonal expansion by week 6 at 0.1 to 3.0 mg/kg.

A note on this clone: Its antigen is currently unknown.

Only in-frame clones appear in the TCRdb table, and some are missing; sequencing was by immunoSEQ multiplex PCR. The sample shows about 75,000 clones, about 88% of them seen only once. This CDR3 region has 16 residues. Germline-derived CDR1 and CDR2 are SSHAT and FNYEAQ (reference sequence). The junction had 10 bases not matched to a gene; V was cut back by 5 bases and J by 3 bases. Exclusion applied to patients with autoimmune disease history or systemic immunosuppression. Blood specimens came from baseline, cycle 4 day 1, and cycle 7 day 1. Sequenced material: CD4+ or CD8+ T cells sorted from blood, taken in a trial of the OX40 agonist ivuxolimab. This TCR was sampled from an adult with an advanced solid tumor such as melanoma, head and neck, liver or kidney cancer. J is TRBJ2-3 and V is TRBV7-7; 8 nucleotides match TRBD2. Written as DNA, the CDR3 is TGTGCCAGCAGCCCCAACGTCGGGAGGGGGACAGATACGCAGTATTTT. Its translation is CASSPNVGRGTDTQYF.